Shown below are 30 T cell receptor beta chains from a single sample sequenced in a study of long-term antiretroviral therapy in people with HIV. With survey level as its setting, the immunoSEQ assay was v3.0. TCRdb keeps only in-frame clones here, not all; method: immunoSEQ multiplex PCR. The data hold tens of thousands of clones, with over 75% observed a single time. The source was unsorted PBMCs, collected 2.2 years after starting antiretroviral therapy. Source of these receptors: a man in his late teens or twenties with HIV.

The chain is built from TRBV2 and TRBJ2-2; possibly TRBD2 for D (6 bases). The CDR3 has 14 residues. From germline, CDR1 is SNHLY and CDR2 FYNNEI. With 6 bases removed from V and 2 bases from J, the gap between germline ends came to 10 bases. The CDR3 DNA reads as TGTGCCAGCAGGCGGGACGGAAACACCGGGGAGCTGTTTTTT. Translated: CASRRDGNTGELFF.

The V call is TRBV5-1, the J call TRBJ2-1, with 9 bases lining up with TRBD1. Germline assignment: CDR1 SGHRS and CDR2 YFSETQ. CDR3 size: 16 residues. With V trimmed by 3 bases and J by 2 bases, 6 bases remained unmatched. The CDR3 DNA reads TGCGCCAGCAGCTCAAGGGACAGGGCCCCCTACAATGAGCAGTTCTTC. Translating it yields CASSSRDRAPYNEQFF.

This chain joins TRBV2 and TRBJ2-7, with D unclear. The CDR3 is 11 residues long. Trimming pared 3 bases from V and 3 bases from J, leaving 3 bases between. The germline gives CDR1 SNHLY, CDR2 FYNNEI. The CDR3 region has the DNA TGTGCCAGCAGTGATAACTACGAGCAGTACTTC. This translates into CASSDNYEQYF.

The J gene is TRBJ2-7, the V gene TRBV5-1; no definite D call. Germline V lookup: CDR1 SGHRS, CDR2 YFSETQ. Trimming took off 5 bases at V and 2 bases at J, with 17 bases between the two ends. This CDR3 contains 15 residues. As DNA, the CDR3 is TGCGCCAGCAGTTCCTCATCTCACTCCCCCTACGAGCAGTACTTC. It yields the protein CASSSSSHSPYEQYF.

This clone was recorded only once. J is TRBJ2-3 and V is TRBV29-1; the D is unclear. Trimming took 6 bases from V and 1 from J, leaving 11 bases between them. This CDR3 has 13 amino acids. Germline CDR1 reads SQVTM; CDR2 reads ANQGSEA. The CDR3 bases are TGCAGCGTGGCCTGGAGAGGCACAGATACGCAGTATTTT. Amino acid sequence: CSVAWRGTDTQYF.

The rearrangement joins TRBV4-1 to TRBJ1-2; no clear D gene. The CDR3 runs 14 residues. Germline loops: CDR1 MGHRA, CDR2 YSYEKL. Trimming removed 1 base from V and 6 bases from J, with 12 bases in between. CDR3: CASSQVQVYDGYTF. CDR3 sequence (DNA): TGCGCCAGCAGCCAAGTCCAGGTATATGATGGCTACACCTTC.

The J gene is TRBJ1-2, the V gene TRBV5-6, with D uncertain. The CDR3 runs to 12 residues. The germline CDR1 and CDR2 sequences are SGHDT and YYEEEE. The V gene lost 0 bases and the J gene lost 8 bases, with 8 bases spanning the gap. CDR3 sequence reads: CASSLGRQGYTF. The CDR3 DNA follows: TGTGCCAGCAGCTTGGGGAGGCAGGGCTACACCTTC.

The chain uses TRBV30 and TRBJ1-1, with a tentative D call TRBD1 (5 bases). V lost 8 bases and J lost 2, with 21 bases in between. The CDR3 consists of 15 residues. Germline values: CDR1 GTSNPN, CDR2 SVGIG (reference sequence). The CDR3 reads CARGEVRGINTEAFF. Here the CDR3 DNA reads TGTGCCCGGGGGGAGGTTCGGGGCATAAACACTGAAGCTTTCTTT.

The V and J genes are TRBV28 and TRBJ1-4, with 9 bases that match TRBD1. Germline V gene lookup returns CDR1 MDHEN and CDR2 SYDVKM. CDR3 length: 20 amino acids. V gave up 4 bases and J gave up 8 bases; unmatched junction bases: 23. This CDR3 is CASSSGVRQGDFGVWEKLFF. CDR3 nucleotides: TGTGCCAGCAGTTCAGGGGTTCGACAGGGGGACTTTGGAGTCTGGGAAAAACTGTTTTTT.

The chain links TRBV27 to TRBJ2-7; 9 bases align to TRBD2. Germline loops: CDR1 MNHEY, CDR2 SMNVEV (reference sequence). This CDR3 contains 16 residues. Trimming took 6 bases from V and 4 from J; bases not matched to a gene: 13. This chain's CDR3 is CASSPEGAGGRYEQYF. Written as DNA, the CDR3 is TGTGCCAGCAGCCCAGAGGGAGCGGGAGGAAGGTACGAGCAGTACTTC.

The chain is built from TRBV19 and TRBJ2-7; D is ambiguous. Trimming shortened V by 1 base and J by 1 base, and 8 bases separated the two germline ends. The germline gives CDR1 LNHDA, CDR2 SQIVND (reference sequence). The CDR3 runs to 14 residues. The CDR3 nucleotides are TGTGCCAGTAGTATAGCGGGCAGTTCCTACGAGCAGTACTTC. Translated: CASSIAGSSYEQYF.

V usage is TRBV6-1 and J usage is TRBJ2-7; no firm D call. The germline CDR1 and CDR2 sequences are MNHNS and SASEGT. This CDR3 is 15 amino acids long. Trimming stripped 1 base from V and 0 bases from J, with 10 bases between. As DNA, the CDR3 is TGTGCCAGCAGTGAAGGCTCCCGAGGCTCCTACGAGCAGTACTTC. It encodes CASSEGSRGSYEQYF.

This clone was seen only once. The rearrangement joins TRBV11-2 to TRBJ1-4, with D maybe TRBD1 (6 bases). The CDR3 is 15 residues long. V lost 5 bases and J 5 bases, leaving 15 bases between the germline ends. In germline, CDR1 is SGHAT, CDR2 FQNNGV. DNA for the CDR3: TGTGCCAGCAGCCAAACAGGGAGTGAGAATGAAAAACTGTTTTTT. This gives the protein CASSQTGSENEKLFF.

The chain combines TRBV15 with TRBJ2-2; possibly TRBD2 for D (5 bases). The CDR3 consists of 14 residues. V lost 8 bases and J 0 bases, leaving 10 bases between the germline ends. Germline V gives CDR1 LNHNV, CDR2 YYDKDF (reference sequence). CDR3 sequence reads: CATGTAANTGELFF. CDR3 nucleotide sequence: TGTGCCACCGGAACAGCGGCGAACACCGGGGAGCTGTTTTTT.

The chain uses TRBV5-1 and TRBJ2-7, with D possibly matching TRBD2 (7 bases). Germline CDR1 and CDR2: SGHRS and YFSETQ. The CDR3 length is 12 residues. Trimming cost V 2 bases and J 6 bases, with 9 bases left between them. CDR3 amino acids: CASSFRGGEQYF. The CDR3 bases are TGCGCCAGCAGCTTTAGGGGGGGCGAGCAGTACTTC.

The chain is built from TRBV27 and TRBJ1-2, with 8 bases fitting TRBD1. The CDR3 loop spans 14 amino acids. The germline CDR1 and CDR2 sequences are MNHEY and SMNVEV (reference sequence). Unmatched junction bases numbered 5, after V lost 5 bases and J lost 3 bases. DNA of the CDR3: TGTGCCAGCAGTCGGACAGGGTGGGACTATGGCTACACCTTC. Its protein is CASSRTGWDYGYTF.

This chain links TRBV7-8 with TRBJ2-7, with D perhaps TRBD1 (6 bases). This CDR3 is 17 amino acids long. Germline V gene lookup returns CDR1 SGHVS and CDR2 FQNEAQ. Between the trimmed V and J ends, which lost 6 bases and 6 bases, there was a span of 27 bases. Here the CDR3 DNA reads TGTGCCAGCAGGTCCCAGGGGACACCGAGCCGCGTACCCGAGCAGTACTTC. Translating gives CASRSQGTPSRVPEQYF.

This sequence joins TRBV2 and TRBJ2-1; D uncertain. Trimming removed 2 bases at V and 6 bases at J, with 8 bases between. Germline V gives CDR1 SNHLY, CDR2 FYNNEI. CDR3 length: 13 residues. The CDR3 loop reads CASSEQSGNEQFF. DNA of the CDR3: TGTGCCAGCAGTGAACAGTCGGGCAATGAGCAGTTCTTC.

The DNA of the CDR3 is TGTGCCAGTAGTAGCGCGACAGACCTCTCCTACGAGCAGTACTTC. Residues: CASSSATDLSYEQYF. This sequence joins TRBV19 and TRBJ2-7, with D perhaps matching TRBD1 (5 bases). This CDR3 comprises 15 residues. V was clipped by 4 bases and J by 0 bases, with 13 bases between them. CDR1 and CDR2 from the germline V gene are LNHDA and SQIVND (reference sequence).

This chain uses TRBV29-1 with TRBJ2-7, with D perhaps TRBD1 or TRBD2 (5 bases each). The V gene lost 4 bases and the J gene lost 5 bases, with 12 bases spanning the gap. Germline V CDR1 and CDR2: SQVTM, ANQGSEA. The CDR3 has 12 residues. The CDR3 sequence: CSVGAGRDEQYF. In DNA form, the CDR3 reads TGCAGCGTTGGGGCAGGGCGGGACGAGCAGTACTTC.

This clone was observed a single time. The CDR3 bases are TGTGCCAGCAGTCCGACTAGCGGGGGGCCCCGCGAAGGTAATGAGCAGTTCTTC. Encoded protein: CASSPTSGGPREGNEQFF. V and J are TRBV27 and TRBJ2-1, with 13 bases lining up with TRBD2. This CDR3 is built from 18 residues. The V segment lost 5 bases and the J segment 7 bases; nucleotides outside the gene matches: 14. Germline assignment: CDR1 MNHEY and CDR2 SMNVEV (reference sequence).

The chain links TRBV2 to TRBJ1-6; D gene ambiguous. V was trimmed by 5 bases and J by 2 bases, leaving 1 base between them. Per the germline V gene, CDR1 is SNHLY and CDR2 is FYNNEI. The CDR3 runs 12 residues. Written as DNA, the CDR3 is TGTGCCAGCAGTCCCTATAATTCACCCCTCCACTTT. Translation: CASSPYNSPLHF.

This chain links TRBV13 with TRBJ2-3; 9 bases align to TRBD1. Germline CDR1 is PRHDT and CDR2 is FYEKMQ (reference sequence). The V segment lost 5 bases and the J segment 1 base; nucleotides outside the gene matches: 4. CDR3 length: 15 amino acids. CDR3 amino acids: CASSKRTGGTDTQYF. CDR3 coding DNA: TGTGCCAGCAGCAAGCGGACAGGGGGCACAGATACGCAGTATTTT.

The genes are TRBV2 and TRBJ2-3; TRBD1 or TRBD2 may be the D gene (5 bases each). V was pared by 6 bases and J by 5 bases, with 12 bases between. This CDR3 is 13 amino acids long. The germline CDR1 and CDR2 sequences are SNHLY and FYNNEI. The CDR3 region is CASRGPEGDTQYF. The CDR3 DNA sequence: TGTGCCAGCAGGGGACCTGAAGGAGATACGCAGTATTTT.

The CDR3 coding sequence is TGCGCCAGCAGCTCCGGACGGGGGGAAGATACGCAGTATTTT. Protein sequence: CASSSGRGEDTQYF. The J gene is TRBJ2-3, the V gene TRBV5-1, with 7 bases identical to TRBD2. The CDR3 is 14 amino acids. Per germline, CDR1 SGHRS and CDR2 YFSETQ. V was clipped by 3 bases and J by 5 bases; unmatched bases: 6. Full variable domain (outside the CDR3, taken from reference TRBV5-1 and TRBJ2-3): KAGVTQTPRYLIKTRGQQVTLSCSPISGHRSVSWYQQTPGQGLQFLFEYFSETQRNKGNFPGRFSGRQFSNSRSEMNVSTLELGDSALYLCASSSGRGEDTQYFGPGTRLTVL.

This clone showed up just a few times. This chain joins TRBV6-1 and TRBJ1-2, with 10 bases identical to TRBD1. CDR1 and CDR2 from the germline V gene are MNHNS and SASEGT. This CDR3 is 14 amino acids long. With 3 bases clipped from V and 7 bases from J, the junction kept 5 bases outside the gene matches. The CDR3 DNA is TGTGCCAGCAGTGACTCCCGGGACAGGGGTGGCTACACCTTC. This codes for CASSDSRDRGGYTF.

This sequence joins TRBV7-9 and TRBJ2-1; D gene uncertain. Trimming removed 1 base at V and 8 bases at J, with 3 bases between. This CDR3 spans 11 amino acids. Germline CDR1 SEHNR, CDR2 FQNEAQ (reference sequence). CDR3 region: CASSLVHEQFF. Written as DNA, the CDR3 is TGTGCCAGCAGCTTAGTCCATGAGCAGTTCTTC. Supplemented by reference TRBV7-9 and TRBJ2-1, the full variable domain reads DTGVSQNPRHKITKRGQNVTFRCDPISEHNRLYWYRQTLGQGPEFLTYFQNEAQLEKSRLLSDRFSAERPKGSFSTLEIQRTEQGDSAMYLCASSLVHEQFFGPGTRLTVL.

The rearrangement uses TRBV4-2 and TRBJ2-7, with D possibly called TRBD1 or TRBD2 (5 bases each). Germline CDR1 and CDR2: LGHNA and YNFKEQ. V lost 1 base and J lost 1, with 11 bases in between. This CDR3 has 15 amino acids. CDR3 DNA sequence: TGTGCCAGCAGCCAAGCCGGGACGGAATCCTACGAGCAGTACTTC. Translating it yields CASSQAGTESYEQYF.

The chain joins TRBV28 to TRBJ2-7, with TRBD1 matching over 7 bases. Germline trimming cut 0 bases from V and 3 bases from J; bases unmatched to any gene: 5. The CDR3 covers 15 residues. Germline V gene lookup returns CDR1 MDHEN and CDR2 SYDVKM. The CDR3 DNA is TGTGCCAGCAGTTTATGGGGGGACAGAGGCTACGAGCAGTACTTC. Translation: CASSLWGDRGYEQYF.

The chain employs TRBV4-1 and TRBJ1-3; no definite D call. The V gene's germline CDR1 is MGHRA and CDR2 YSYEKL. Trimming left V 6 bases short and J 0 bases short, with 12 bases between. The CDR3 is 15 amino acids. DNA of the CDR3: TGCGCCAGCAGTCGCTTGAGGGACTCTGGAAACACCATATATTTT. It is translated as CASSRLRDSGNTIYF.